The entry below describes one TCR beta chain. The data stem from a study of Ad26.COV2.S vaccination and SARS-CoV-2 variants. Treatment indicated: over 15 received Ad26.COV2.S at low or high dose, single or two shots; about 5 received placebo; per-sample allocation not given. Collection of the samples took place on day 63 after the first injection of vaccine or placebo. TCRdb keeps only in-frame clones here, not all; method: immunoSEQ multiplex PCR. Of 300,000 to 400,000 clones listed, 70% to 90% were seen once; the top ten hold roughly 2.1%. This CDR3 is built from 12 residues. Germline CDR1 and CDR2: SEHNR and FQNEAQ (reference sequence). V was pared by 5 bases and J by 4 bases, with 6 bases between.

Source: peripheral blood, taken in a trial of Ad26.COV2.S vaccine versus placebo. J is TRBJ1-5 and V is TRBV7-9, with D unclear. The TCR sequence derives from a person aged 18 to 59 who received the Ad26.COV2.S COVID-19 vaccine or a placebo. In DNA, the CDR3 is TGTGCCAGCAGCCGGACGAATCAGCCCCAGCATTTT. This encodes CASSRTNQPQHF.